Below are 29 T cell receptor beta chains sequenced from a single sample in a study of blood T cells in healthy people across ages. Next came a second PCR, run for roughly 6 to 11 cycles, which used a sample-barcoded 5' primer along with a J-beta primer mix. TCRdb called the 5' RACE reads again in MiXCR, with one record for every CDR3 protein. The data contain over 1.5 million distinct CDR3 sequences, approximately 50% of them singletons. Sequencing was performed on blood. The receptors stem from a woman aged 40 to 55 in good health.

This rearrangement joins TRBV7-2 to TRBJ1-1; D is unresolved. Germline lookup yields CDR1 SGHTA and CDR2 FQGNSA. The CDR3 covers 13 residues. The V end was cut by 5 bases, the J end by 1 base, with 8 bases between. The CDR3 is CASSPPTNTEAFF. The CDR3 coding sequence is TGTGCCAGCAGCCCCCCCACGAACACTGAAGCTTTCTTT.

The chain carries TRBV14 and TRBJ2-3, with 7 bases identical to TRBD2. Germline V gene data show CDR1 as SGHDN and CDR2 as FVKESK. V lost 6 bases to trimming and J lost 4 bases; unmatched junction nucleotides: 7. This CDR3 is built from 14 residues. The chain's CDR3 is CASSQLGGADTQYF. The CDR3 nucleotides read TGTGCCAGCAGTCAACTGGGAGGGGCAGATACGCAGTATTTT. Full variable domain (missing parts from reference TRBV14 and TRBJ2-3): EAGVTQFPSHSVIEKGQTVTLRCDPISGHDNLYWYRRVMGKEIKFLLHFVKESKQDESGMPNNRFLAERTGGTYSTLKVQPAELEDSGVYFCASSQLGGADTQYFGPGTRLTVL.

The chain combines TRBV10-3 with TRBJ2-1; 7 bases fit TRBD2. J lost 6 bases, V lost 4 bases, and 9 bases had no gene match. This CDR3 is 15 amino acids long. Per germline, CDR1 ENHRY and CDR2 SYGVKD. The CDR3 protein is CAISGFGGVLNEQFF. The CDR3 bases are TGTGCCATCAGTGGTTTTGGGGGGGTCCTCAATGAGCAGTTCTTC.

V gene TRBV20-1 combines with J gene TRBJ2-1; D is unresolved. The CDR3 contains 12 residues. V was cut by 5 bases and J by 9 bases, with 14 bases left in between. CDR1 and CDR2 from the germline V gene are DFQATT and SNEGSKA (reference sequence). The CDR3 bases are TGCAGTGCTGGACGACGGGTAGGTGAGCAGTTCTTC. Encoded protein: CSAGRRVGEQFF.

The CDR3 here is CASSGSRDSSYEQYF. CDR3 DNA: TGTGCCAGCAGTGGAAGCCGGGACAGCTCCTACGAGCAGTACTTC. This chain links TRBV6-1 with TRBJ2-4; TRBD1 matches 7 bases. The DNA end favors TRBJ2-7, so the J call may be wrong. CDR3 length equals 15 residues. CDR1 and CDR2 (germline): MNHNS, SASEGT.

This chain connects TRBV5-1 to TRBJ1-6; no clear D gene. The CDR3 totals 18 residues. Germline CDR1 reads SGHRS; CDR2 reads YFSETQ. V was trimmed by 0 bases and J by 6 bases, leaving 19 bases between them. The CDR3 DNA reads TGCGCCAGCAGCTTGGTGGGAATAAGCCCACGGGGTAATTCACCCCTCCACTTT. Its translation is CASSLVGISPRGNSPLHF.

The chain recombines TRBV29-1 with TRBJ1-2; TRBD1 matches at 7 bases. The trim removed 5 bases at V and 0 bases at J, leaving 6 bases unmatched. Germline V gives CDR1 SQVTM, CDR2 ANQGSEA. CDR3 size: 14 residues. The CDR3 here is CSVMRDSSNYGYTF. CDR3 DNA sequence: TGCAGCGTTATGAGGGACAGTTCTAACTATGGCTACACCTTC. The full variable domain, rest sourced from reference TRBV29-1 and TRBJ1-2, is SAVISQKPSRDICQRGTSLTIQCQVDSQVTMMFWYRQQPGQSLTLIATANQGSEATYESGFVIDKFPISRPNLTFSTLTVSNMSPEDSSIYLCSVMRDSSNYGYTFGSGTRLTVV.

The V gene is TRBV5-1, the J gene TRBJ2-5; possibly TRBD2 for D (6 bases). Germline CDR1 SGHRS, CDR2 YFSETQ. CDR3 size: 15 residues. V lost 0 bases, J lost 5 bases, and 14 bases lay in between. The CDR3 spells CASSLVVGGLETQYF. The CDR3 DNA follows: TGCGCCAGCAGCTTGGTAGTCGGGGGTCTGGAGACCCAGTACTTC.

The rearrangement uses TRBV27 and TRBJ2-1, with D possibly TRBD2 on 5 matching bases. V was shortened by 6 bases and J by 8 bases, with 20 bases between the two germline ends. The CDR3 is 15 residues long. Looked up from germline, CDR1 is MNHEY and CDR2 is SMNVEV (reference sequence). The CDR3 spells CASSITFPELDEQFF. In DNA form, the CDR3 reads TGTGCCAGCAGCATAACGTTCCCAGAACTAGATGAGCAGTTCTTC.

This sequence joins TRBV20-1 and TRBJ1-3; D call uncertain. Trimming pared 3 bases from V and 0 bases from J, leaving 9 bases between. The CDR3 length is 14 residues. Germline CDR1 and CDR2: DFQATT and SNEGSKA (reference sequence). The CDR3 here is CSASTANSGNTIYF. DNA of the CDR3: TGCAGTGCTAGTACGGCGAACTCTGGAAACACCATATATTTT.

The chain carries TRBV20-1 and TRBJ2-5; TRBD1 matches at 7 bases. CDR1 is DFQATT and CDR2 is SNEGSKA in the germline V gene (reference sequence). The CDR3 runs 13 residues. Losses at the gene ends were 4 bases for V and 11 bases for J; bases not matched to a gene: 13. The CDR3 coding sequence is TGCAGTGCTATAAGACAGGGCGACAATGAGCAGTACTTC. Translated: CSAIRQGDNEQYF.

This clonotype was observed at least ten times. The junction departs from the called germline gene at one end, perhaps through a read error. The chain joins TRBV5-1 to TRBJ2-3; possible D gene TRBD2, 5 bases. Germline lookup yields CDR1 SGHRS and CDR2 YFSETQ. The CDR3 length is 14 residues. The DNA for the CDR3 is TGTGCCAGCAGCTTAGCGCCGGGCACAGATACGCAGTATTTT. Translation gives CASSLAPGTDTQYF.

The chain combines TRBV25-1 with TRBJ2-5; weak D call: TRBD1 (5 bases). The CDR3 has 14 residues. The germline CDR1 and CDR2 sequences are MGHDK and SYGVNS. V was cut by 2 bases and J by 5 bases, with 12 bases left in between. DNA of the CDR3: TGTGCCAGCAGTGAACAGGGTATTAGGGAGACCCAGTACTTC. Encoded protein: CASSEQGIRETQYF. The entire variable domain, with the rest obtained from reference TRBV25-1 and TRBJ2-5, is as follows: EADIYQTPRYLVIGTGKKITLECSQTMGHDKMYWYQQDPGMELHLIHYSYGVNSTEKGDLSSESTVSRIRTEHFPLTLESARPSHTSQYLCASSEQGIRETQYFGPGTRLLVL.

This clonotype appeared a few times. V usage is TRBV5-1 and J usage is TRBJ2-5; either TRBD1 or TRBD2 may fit D (5 bases each). Trimming removed 5 bases at V and 4 bases at J, with 9 bases between. CDR3 size: 12 residues. CDR1 and CDR2 (germline): SGHRS, YFSETQ. The CDR3 DNA reads TGCGCCAGCAGGGCCGGGACAGAGACCCAGTACTTC. Translating it yields CASRAGTETQYF.

This clonotype came up a few times. The chain recombines TRBV4-3 with TRBJ2-4; TRBD1 is a possible D gene (6 bases). The V gene's germline CDR1 is LGHNA and CDR2 YSLEER. Deletions cut 0 bases from V and 0 bases from J, with 15 bases between. The CDR3 has 18 amino acids. The CDR3 loop is CASSQDEWQGLAKNIQYF. Written as DNA, the CDR3 is TGCGCCAGCAGCCAAGATGAGTGGCAGGGGCTAGCCAAAAACATTCAGTACTTC.

About this clonotype itself: Relative to the germline gene, one junction end is altered; a read error may explain this. The chain employs TRBV29-1 and TRBJ2-5, with 9 positions matching TRBD1. Germline CDR1 reads SQVTM; CDR2 reads ANQGSEA. CDR3 length: 13 amino acids. CDR3 nucleotide sequence: TGCAGCGGTGAAACAGGGGGCCGGGAGACCCAGTACTTC. This sequence encodes CSGETGGRETQYF.

Notes on this clonotype: A read error may explain this, as a much larger clone is one base away. The J gene is TRBJ1-4, the V gene TRBV15; D uncertain. The CDR3 length is 13 residues. CDR1 LNHNV and CDR2 YYDKDF come from the germline V gene (reference sequence). Trimming removed 0 bases at V and 8 bases at J, with 7 bases between. The CDR3 loop is CATSRDGEEKLFF. CDR3 DNA sequence: TGTGCCACCAGCAGAGATGGGGAGGAAAAACTGTTTTTT. Variable domain in full (rest from reference TRBV15 and TRBJ1-4): DAMVIQNPRYQVTQFGKPVTLSCSQTLNHNVMYWYQQKSSQAPKLLFHYYDKDFNNEADTPDNFQSRRPNTSFCFLDIRSPGLGDTAMYLCATSRDGEEKLFFGSGTQLSVL.

V is TRBV20-1 and J is TRBJ2-2, with 11 positions matching TRBD1. The length of the CDR3 is 15 residues. Germline-derived CDR1 and CDR2 are DFQATT and SNEGSKA (reference sequence). V was pared by 8 bases and J by 5 bases, with 10 bases of the junction left unmatched. CDR3 sequence: CSTPTGTGGTGELFF. The CDR3 region has the DNA TGCAGTACGCCAACCGGGACAGGGGGAACCGGGGAGCTGTTTTTT.

The J gene is TRBJ2-3, the V gene TRBV7-2; possibly TRBD2 for D (5 bases). Trimming removed 1 base at V and 4 bases at J, with 12 bases between. In germline, CDR1 is SGHTA, CDR2 FQGNSA. This CDR3 contains 15 residues. The CDR3 region has the DNA TGTGCCAGCAGCTTAGTGTCGCAGAGGGCAGATACGCAGTATTTT. This encodes CASSLVSQRADTQYF.

The V and J genes are TRBV19 and TRBJ2-3; D unresolved. This CDR3 has 13 residues. Germline V CDR1 and CDR2: LNHDA, SQIVND (reference sequence). Trimming took 4 bases from V and 6 from J, leaving 11 bases between them. Here the CDR3 reads CASSKVSTDTQYF. DNA for the CDR3: TGTGCCAGTAGTAAGGTATCCACGGATACGCAGTATTTT.

The chain links TRBV28 to TRBJ2-7, with 10 bases matching TRBD1. This CDR3 region has 16 residues. V shed 7 bases, J shed 3 bases, and the junction held 12 bases outside the gene matches. The V gene's germline CDR1 is MDHEN and CDR2 SYDVKM. This CDR3 reads CASIRIGGQGIYEQYF. Here the CDR3 DNA reads TGTGCCAGCATTAGGATCGGGGGACAGGGGATCTACGAGCAGTACTTC. The full variable domain, completed using reference TRBV28 and TRBJ2-7, is DVKVTQSSRYLVKRTGEKVFLECVQDMDHENMFWYRQDPGLGLRLIYFSYDVKMKEKGDIPEGYSVSREKKERFSLILESASTNQTSMYLCASIRIGGQGIYEQYFGPGTRLTVT.

In its sample, this clonotype was seen a few times. The chain carries TRBV5-1 and TRBJ2-4, with D possibly matching TRBD1 (5 bases). The germline V gene has CDR1 SGHRS and CDR2 YFSETQ. Trimming took off 0 bases at V and 13 bases at J, with 23 bases between the two ends. CDR3 size: 16 residues. The CDR3 sequence is CASSLDYQGYKVEQYF. The DNA for the CDR3 is TGCGCCAGCAGCTTGGACTACCAGGGATATAAGGTAGAGCAGTACTTC. Complete variable domain (other parts from reference TRBV5-1 and TRBJ2-4): KAGVTQTPRYLIKTRGQQVTLSCSPISGHRSVSWYQQTPGQGLQFLFEYFSETQRNKGNFPGRFSGRQFSNSRSEMNVSTLELGDSALYLCASSLDYQGYKVEQYFGAGTRLSVL.

The chain couples TRBV10-3 to TRBJ1-1; a weak D match, TRBD1 (5 bases). Germline CDR1 is ENHRY and CDR2 is SYGVKD. The CDR3 covers 13 residues. Trimming took off 3 bases at V and 3 bases at J, with 8 bases between the two ends. CDR3 in DNA: TGTGCCATCAGTGAAGGAGGGGACACTGAAGCTTTCTTT. Protein product: CAISEGGDTEAFF.

In this sample, this clonotype turned up once. The chain employs TRBV12-5 and TRBJ2-1, with D unresolved. Trimming pared 5 bases from V and 0 bases from J, leaving 17 bases between. Germline CDR1 and CDR2: LGHNT and FRNRAP. The CDR3 runs 17 residues. The CDR3 DNA sequence: TGTGCTAGTGGTCCCCCTCACTCGGCGGACTCCTACAATGAGCAGTTCTTC. Residues: CASGPPHSADSYNEQFF.

The chain couples TRBV7-2 to TRBJ2-1, with D perhaps given as TRBD1 or TRBD2 (6 bases each). This CDR3 has 17 residues. Germline V gene sequence: CDR1 SGHTA, CDR2 FQGNSA. The ends were cut back, 1 base at V and 1 base at J, with 14 bases in the middle. CDR3 nucleotide sequence: TGTGCCAGCAGCTTAGTGTCGGGGGCCCTTTCCTACAATGAGCAGTTCTTC. Encoded protein: CASSLVSGALSYNEQFF. The complete variable domain, with remaining parts taken from reference TRBV7-2 and TRBJ2-1, reads GAGVSQSPSNKVTEKGKDVELRCDPISGHTALYWYRQSLGQGLEFLIYFQGNSAPDKSGLPSDRFSAERTGGSVSTLTIQRTQQEDSAVYLCASSLVSGALSYNEQFFGPGTRLTVL.

This sequence joins TRBV12-3 or TRBV12-4 and TRBJ1-4; 9 bases align to TRBD1. With V trimmed by 6 bases and J by 6 bases, 2 bases remained unmatched. The CDR3 consists of 13 residues. The CDR3 DNA follows: TGTGCCAGCAGATGGACAGGGGATGAAAAACTGTTTTTT. Translation: CASRWTGDEKLFF.

The gene calls are TRBV5-1 and TRBJ1-2; possibly TRBD1 for D (6 bases). The CDR3 covers 16 residues. V lost 4 bases, J lost 3 bases, and 19 bases lay in between. Germline assignment: CDR1 SGHRS and CDR2 YFSETQ. The CDR3 DNA follows: TGCGCCAGCAGCCCCGTCGCAGGGGATAACGACTATGGCTACACCTTC. As protein: CASSPVAGDNDYGYTF.

For this clonotype: A read error may produce the germline difference seen at one junction end. CDR3 sequence: CASSQDRAGANVPTF. The CDR3 DNA follows: TGTGCCAGCAGCCAGGACAGGGCTGGGGCCAACGTCCCGACTTTC. V and J are TRBV5-5 and TRBJ2-6; 8 bases map to TRBD1. The CDR3 sequence is 15 residues long. CDR1 is SGHKS and CDR2 is YYEKEE in the germline V gene (reference sequence).

This clonotype was found a few times. V is TRBV6-6 and J is TRBJ2-3, with D hard to call. The CDR3 has 14 residues. CDR1 and CDR2 (germline): MNHNY, SVGAGI (reference sequence). The V gene lost 7 bases and the J gene lost 2 bases, with 13 bases spanning the gap. CDR3 amino acids: CASIGVLTTDTQYF. In DNA form, the CDR3 reads TGTGCCAGCATCGGTGTCCTGACCACAGATACGCAGTATTTT.